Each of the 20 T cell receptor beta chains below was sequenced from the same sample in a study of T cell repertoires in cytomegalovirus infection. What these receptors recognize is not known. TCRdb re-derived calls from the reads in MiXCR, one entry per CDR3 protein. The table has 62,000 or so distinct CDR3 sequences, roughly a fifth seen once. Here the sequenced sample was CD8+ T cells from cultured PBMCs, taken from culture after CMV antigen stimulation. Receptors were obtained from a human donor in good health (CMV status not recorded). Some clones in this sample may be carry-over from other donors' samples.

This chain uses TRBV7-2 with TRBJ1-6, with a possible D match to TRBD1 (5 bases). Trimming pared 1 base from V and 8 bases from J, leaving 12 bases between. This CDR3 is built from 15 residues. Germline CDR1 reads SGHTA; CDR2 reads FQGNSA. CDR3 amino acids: CASSLGQQAYSPLHF. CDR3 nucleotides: TGTGCCAGCAGCTTAGGACAGCAGGCGTATTCACCCCTCCACTTT.

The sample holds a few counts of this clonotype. The chain's CDR3 is CASSFGVEGYEQYF. CDR3 nucleotide sequence: TGTGCCAGCAGCTTCGGGGTAGAGGGCTACGAGCAGTACTTC. This chain joins TRBV7-8 and TRBJ2-7; D may be TRBD2 (5 bases). Per germline, CDR1 SGHVS and CDR2 FQNEAQ. The CDR3 runs 14 residues. The germline V and J ends were trimmed by 3 bases and 3 bases, with 12 bases remaining between them.

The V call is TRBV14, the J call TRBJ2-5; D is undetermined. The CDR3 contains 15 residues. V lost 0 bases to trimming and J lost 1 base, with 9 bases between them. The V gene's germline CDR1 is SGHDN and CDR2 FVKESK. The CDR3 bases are TGTGCCAGCAGCCAAGATCGACATTCCCAAGAGACCCAGTACTTC. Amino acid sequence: CASSQDRHSQETQYF.

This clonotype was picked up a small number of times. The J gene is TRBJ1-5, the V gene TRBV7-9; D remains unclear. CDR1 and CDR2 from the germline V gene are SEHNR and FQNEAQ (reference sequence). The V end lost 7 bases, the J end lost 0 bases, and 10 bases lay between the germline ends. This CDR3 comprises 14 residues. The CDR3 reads CASTTGYSNQPQHF. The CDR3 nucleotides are TGTGCCAGCACAACGGGATATAGCAATCAGCCCCAGCATTTT.

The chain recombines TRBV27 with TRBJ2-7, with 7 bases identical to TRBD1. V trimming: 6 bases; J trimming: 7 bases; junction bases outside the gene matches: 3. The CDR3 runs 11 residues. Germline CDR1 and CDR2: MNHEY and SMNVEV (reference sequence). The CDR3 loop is CASRTTGEQYF. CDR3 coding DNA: TGTGCCAGCAGAACGACAGGGGAGCAGTACTTC.

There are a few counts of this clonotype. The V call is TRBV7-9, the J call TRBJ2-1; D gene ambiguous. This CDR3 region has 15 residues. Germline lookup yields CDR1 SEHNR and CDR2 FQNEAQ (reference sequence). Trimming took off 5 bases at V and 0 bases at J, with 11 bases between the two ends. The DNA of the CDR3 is TGTGCCAGCAGCAAAGTTACTAACTCCTACAATGAGCAGTTCTTC. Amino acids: CASSKVTNSYNEQFF.

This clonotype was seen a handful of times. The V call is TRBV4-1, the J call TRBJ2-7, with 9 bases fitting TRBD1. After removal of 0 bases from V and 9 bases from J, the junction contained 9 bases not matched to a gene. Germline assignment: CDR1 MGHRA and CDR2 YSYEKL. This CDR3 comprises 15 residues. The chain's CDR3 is CASSQDVGQGIGQYF. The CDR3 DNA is TGCGCCAGCAGCCAAGACGTGGGACAGGGTATAGGGCAGTACTTC.

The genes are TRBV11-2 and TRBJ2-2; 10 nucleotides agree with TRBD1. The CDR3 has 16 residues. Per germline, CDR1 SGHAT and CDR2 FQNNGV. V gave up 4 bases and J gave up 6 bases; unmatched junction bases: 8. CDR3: CASSSPGQGISGELFF. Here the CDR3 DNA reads TGTGCCAGCAGCTCACCGGGACAGGGGATATCCGGGGAGCTGTTTTTT.

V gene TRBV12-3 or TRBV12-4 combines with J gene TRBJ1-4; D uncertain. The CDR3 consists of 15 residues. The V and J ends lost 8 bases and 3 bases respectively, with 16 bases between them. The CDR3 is CASSSPRGPNEKLFF. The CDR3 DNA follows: TGTGCCAGCTCCTCGCCCCGGGGTCCTAATGAAAAACTGTTTTTT.

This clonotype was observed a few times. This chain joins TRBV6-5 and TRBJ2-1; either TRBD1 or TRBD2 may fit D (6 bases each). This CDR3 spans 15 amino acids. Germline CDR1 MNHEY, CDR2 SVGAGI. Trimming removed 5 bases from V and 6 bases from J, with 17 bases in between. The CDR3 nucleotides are TGTGCCAGCAGTCTATATACGGGGGCCGCCAATGAGCAGTTCTTC. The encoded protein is CASSLYTGAANEQFF.

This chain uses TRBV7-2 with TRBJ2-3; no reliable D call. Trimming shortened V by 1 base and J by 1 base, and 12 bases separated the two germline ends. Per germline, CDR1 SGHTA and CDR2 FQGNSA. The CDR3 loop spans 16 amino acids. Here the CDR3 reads CASSLDGVRRTDTQYF. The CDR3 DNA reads TGTGCCAGCAGCTTAGATGGAGTCAGGCGCACAGATACGCAGTATTTT.

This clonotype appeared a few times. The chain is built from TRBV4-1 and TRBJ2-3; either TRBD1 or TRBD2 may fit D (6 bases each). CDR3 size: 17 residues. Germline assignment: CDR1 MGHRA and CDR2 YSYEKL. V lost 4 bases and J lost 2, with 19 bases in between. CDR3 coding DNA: TGCGCCAGCAGCCCCTATTTGGAGGGGGGTAACACAGATACGCAGTATTTT. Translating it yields CASSPYLEGGNTDTQYF.

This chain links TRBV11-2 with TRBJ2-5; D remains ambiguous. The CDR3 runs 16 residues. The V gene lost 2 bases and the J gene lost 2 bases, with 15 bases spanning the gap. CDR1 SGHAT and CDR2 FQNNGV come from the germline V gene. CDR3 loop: CASSLIVGRRQETQYF. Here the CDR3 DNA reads TGTGCCAGCAGCTTAATTGTTGGCAGAAGACAAGAGACCCAGTACTTC.

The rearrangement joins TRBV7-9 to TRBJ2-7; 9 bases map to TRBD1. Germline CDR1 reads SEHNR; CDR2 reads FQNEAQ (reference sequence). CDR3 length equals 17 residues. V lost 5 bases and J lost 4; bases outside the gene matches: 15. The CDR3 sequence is CASSPIIGDRVMYEQYF. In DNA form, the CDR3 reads TGTGCCAGCAGCCCGATTATTGGGGACAGGGTAATGTACGAGCAGTACTTC. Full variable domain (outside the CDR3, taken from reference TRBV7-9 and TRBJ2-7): DTGVSQNPRHKITKRGQNVTFRCDPISEHNRLYWYRQTLGQGPEFLTYFQNEAQLEKSRLLSDRFSAERPKGSFSTLEIQRTEQGDSAMYLCASSPIIGDRVMYEQYFGPGTRLTVT.

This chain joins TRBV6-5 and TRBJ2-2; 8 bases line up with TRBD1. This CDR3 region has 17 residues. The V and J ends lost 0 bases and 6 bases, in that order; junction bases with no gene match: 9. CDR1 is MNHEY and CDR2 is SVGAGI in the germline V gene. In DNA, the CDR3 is TGTGCCAGCAGTTACTCTGCAGGGGGCTGGTTAGCCGGGGAGCTGTTTTTT. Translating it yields CASSYSAGGWLAGELFF.

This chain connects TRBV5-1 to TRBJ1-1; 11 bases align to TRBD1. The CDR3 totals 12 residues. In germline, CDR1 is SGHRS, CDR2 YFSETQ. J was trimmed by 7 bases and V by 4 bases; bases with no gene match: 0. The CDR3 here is CASSGTGGEAFF. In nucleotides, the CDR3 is TGCGCCAGCAGCGGGACAGGGGGTGAAGCTTTCTTT.

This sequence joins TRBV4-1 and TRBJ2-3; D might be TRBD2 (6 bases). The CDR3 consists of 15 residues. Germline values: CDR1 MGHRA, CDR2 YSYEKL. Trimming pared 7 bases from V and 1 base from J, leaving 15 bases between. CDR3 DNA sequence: TGCGCCAGCAATCAAGCGGGTCGGGGCACAGATACGCAGTATTTT. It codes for CASNQAGRGTDTQYF.

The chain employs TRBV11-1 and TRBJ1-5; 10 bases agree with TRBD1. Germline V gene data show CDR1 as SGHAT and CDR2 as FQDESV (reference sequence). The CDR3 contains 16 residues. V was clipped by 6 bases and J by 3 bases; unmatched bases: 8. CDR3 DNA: TGTGCCAGCAGTTGGTCCGGGACAGGGGACAATCAGCCCCAGCATTTT. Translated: CASSWSGTGDNQPQHF. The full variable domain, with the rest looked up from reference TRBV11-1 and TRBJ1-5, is EAEVAQSPRYKITEKSQAVAFWCDPISGHATLYWYRQILGQGPELLVQFQDESVVDDSQLPKDRFSAERLKGVDSTLKIQPAELGDSAMYLCASSWSGTGDNQPQHFGDGTRLSIL.

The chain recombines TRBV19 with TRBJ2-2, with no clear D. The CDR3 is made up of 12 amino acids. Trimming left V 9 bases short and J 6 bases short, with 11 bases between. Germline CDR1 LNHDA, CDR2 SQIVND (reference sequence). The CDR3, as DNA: TGTGCCAGCGAGCAACGGGCCGGGGAGCTGTTTTTT. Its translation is CASEQRAGELFF.

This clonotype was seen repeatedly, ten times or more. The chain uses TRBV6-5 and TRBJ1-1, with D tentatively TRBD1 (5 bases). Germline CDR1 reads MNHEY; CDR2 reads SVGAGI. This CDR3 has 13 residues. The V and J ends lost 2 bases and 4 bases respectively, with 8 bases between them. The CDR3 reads CASSYRGGTEAFF. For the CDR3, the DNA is TGTGCCAGCAGTTACCGGGGCGGCACTGAAGCTTTCTTT.